One T cell receptor (beta chain) is described in this entry. The CDR3 runs to 13 residues. V gave up 2 bases and J gave up 1 base, with 5 bases separating them. CDR1 and CDR2 from the germline V gene are SGHAT and FQNNGV. The sample is drawn from a study of blood T cell repertoires in COVID-19. Across the whole study: Whether acute or convalescent, the COVID-19 samples came from the United States, Italy and Spain. PBMCs, B-cell-depleted T cells, or T cells were the source of the cDNA or gDNA that made up the material.

This table comes from immunoSEQ multiplex PCR, and its TCRdb copy is limited to in-frame clones, with some not included. The sample consists of under 200,000 clones, roughly 85% of them appearing once. Those who participated ranged in age from roughly 18 to 89 years and resided in about two dozen US areas. Cohort 3 donors counted as recovered after two negative PCRs, clearance, or resolved symptoms. This TCR derives from a woman in her 50s who had recovered from COVID-19. Sequencing was performed on PBMCs or T cells enriched from blood (not recorded which). The chain joins TRBV11-2 to TRBJ1-2; D not resolved. The CDR3 DNA is TGTGCCAGCAGCTTACCCCTTAACTATGGCTACACCTTC. Encoded protein: CASSLPLNYGYTF.